This T cell receptor (beta chain) comes out of a study of cytomegalovirus exposure and HLA in healthy donors. Study details: Earlier work reported 117 million unique TCR beta sequences from some 180 million T cells.

Germline CDR1 MNHEY, CDR2 SMNVEV (reference sequence). V lost 5 bases and J 7 bases, leaving 18 bases between the germline ends. CDR3 length equals 15 residues. Concerning this clone itself: Its specificity is not known.

Study-level findings and limits: Researchers reportedly found TCR beta sequences accurately predicted most subjects' HLA-A and HLA-B alleles. It was likely that a cluster of highly shared sequence variants was a sequencing artifact.

Use of 60 Vbeta and 13 Jbeta primers characterized the PCR. Measured with immunoSEQ multiplex PCR; TCRdb has only the in-frame clones, and not every one. The sample contains under 65,000 clones, less than 85% of which appear only once. Sequencing used PBMCs. V is TRBV27 and J is TRBJ2-4, with a weak D call TRBD1 (6 bases). The sequence came from a young woman in good health and CMV-seronegative. CDR3 nucleotides: TGTGCCAGCAGTCCGACACAGGGTCCTGGGAACATTCAGTACTTC. It yields the protein CASSPTQGPGNIQYF.